The source of this T cell receptor (beta chain) is a study of blood T cell repertoires in COVID-19. The CDR3 spans 15 residues. Trimming stripped 6 bases from V and 0 bases from J, with 9 bases between. Germline V lookup: CDR1 SGHTA, CDR2 FQGNSA. Source study methods: Estimation of nucleated cell counts was performed using reference gene primer amplification. Clones were read by immunoSEQ multiplex PCR, and TCRdb kept only the in-frame ones, dropping some. V, J and clone size reflect that table, while D and trimming were determined from the DNA. In the table there are about 200,000 clones, around 90% of which are singletons.

Specimen: peripheral blood. The receptor comes from a man in his sixties who had recovered from COVID-19. V usage is TRBV7-2 and J usage is TRBJ2-6; possible D gene TRBD1, 5 bases. The DNA of the CDR3 is TGTGCCAGCAGTAAGGGGCTCTCTGGGGCCAACGTCCTGACTTTC. Translating gives CASSKGLSGANVLTF.